This T cell receptor (beta chain) comes out of a study of cytotoxic CD8 clonotypes in ibrutinib-treated CLL (TCRdb year 2021). With respect to the entire study: The cohort was composed of roughly ten relapsed/refractory and about 15 treatment-naive patients; IGHV unmutated status was identified in 17 patients. Samples averaged 255,043 productive templates and 94,082 productive rearrangements. Every sample from remission and from progressive disease was obtained while the patients were still on ibrutinib. Responses were partial in around 24 patients and complete in 2; after median around 72 months follow-up, roughly 14 stayed in remission and approximately twelve progressed. The response samples were drawn at a median of approximately 11 months into treatment, with a range of about 6 to 36 months. Of the approximately 87 participants in the trial, 25 to 30 had longitudinal samples available. Cryopreserved peripheral blood mononuclear cells were collected at three points: before therapy, at response, and at either sustained remission or disease progression.

On a MiSeq, deep resolution sequencing aimed for a depth between 1 in 1 million and 1 in 200,000 T cells, with each clonotype covered 10x on average. The immunoSEQ hsTCRB Kit was used to generate TCR beta libraries. For the original study's pipeline: ImmunoSEQ Data Assistant and ImmunoSEQ Analyzer were used for data analysis, and V, D and J genes were assigned according to IMGT definitions. Clonality was computed as one minus normalized Shannon entropy of productive rearrangement frequencies, ranging from 0 to 1. Only overrepresented clonotypes making up at least 0.05% of the repertoire of each patient were included in the public clonotype analysis. Thirteen repertoires from age-matched healthy donors, obtained from immuneACCESS, served as clonality controls. Imported from immuneACCESS, the table was reduced by TCRdb to in-frame sequences with V and J called. These copies leave out some clones; in studies compared against another copy, an unresolved V gene accounts for under half, and the cause of the remainder is not known. The V and J calls and clone size are taken from that table; D and trimming were inferred from the DNA. Across this sample there are hundreds of thousands of clones, with 60% to 80% seen only once. The ten most abundant clones make up roughly 6.7% of the sample.

With respect to this clone: The antigen it recognizes is unknown. Base-call qualities are not available, and no considerably larger clone is one nucleotide away.

Overall results and qualifications from the work: At ibrutinib response clonality went up, during sustained remission it held steady, and at progression it dropped back toward baseline. Baseline clonality exceeded that of age-matched healthy donors and correlated strongly with circulating CD8+ T-cell counts. Public clonotypes were rare and either shrank or stayed stable during treatment, and the rise in clonality at ibrutinib response reflected expansion of private clonotypes. Sampling times were not matched between sustained-remission and progressing patients, and lymph node repertoires were not studied.

Approximately 2 micrograms of genomic DNA were extracted from cryopreserved PBMCs for TCR beta library preparation. Longitudinal blood samples from CLL patients receiving ibrutinib monotherapy were subjected to high-throughput TCR beta sequencing. Patients were enrolled in a phase 2 open-label single-center ibrutinib monotherapy trial. The sequencing used PBMCs, collected after 36 months of ibrutinib treatment. This TCR was recovered from a human donor with chronic lymphocytic leukemia.

CDR3 region: CASSGTGTFEAFF. The nucleotide sequence reads TGTGCCAGCTCCGGGACAGGGACATTTGAAGCTTTCTTT. The chain uses TRBV16 and TRBJ1-1; TRBD1 matches 9 bases in the middle. The CDR3 contains 13 residues, cysteine and phenylalanine counted. Only CDR3 DNA is held: 39 bases, read in frame from base 1. Compared with germline, V lacks 8 bases and J lacks 7 bases; bases without a gene match: 8. The germline V gene sets CDR1 to KGHSY and CDR2 to FQNENV.